This T cell receptor (beta chain) emerged from a study of OX40 agonist ivuxolimab in advanced cancers. For the study at large: Patients got intravenous ivuxolimab at 0.01 to 10 mg/kg every 2 weeks. Dose-escalation patients had hepatocellular carcinoma, melanoma, renal cell or head and neck cancer. Participants, approximately 80% male, averaged around 64 years of age, ranging from roughly 23 to 80.

Profiling relied on immunoSEQ multiplex PCR, and the TCRdb table lists in-frame clones only, not all of them. Of 40,000 to 55,000 clones in the sample, about 86% were seen once. Study-level results: Expanded clones were, on average, more numerous in CD8+ T cells than in CD4+.

Comment on this clone: Its specificity is unknown. Other nucleotide sequences in the sample specify the same CDR3.

The germline V gene has CDR1 SNHLY and CDR2 FYNNEI. The CDR3 has 13 amino acids. V shed 1 base and J shed 3 bases, with 6 bases lying between them. The TCR comes from an adult with an advanced solid tumor such as melanoma, head and neck, liver or kidney cancer. The chain combines TRBV2 with TRBJ1-2; D unresolved. The sequencing here drew on CD4+ or CD8+ T cells sorted from blood, taken in a trial of the OX40 agonist ivuxolimab. The CDR3 sequence: CASSEGEDYGYTF. CDR3 nucleotide sequence: TGTGCCAGCAGTGAAGGGGAAGACTATGGCTACACCTTC.